This T cell receptor (beta chain) originates from a study of read filtering for tumor transcriptome and immune sequencing. For the study at large: Mean patient age was about 66 years, range about 40 to 85; 17 male, 14 female.

This clonotype was picked up one time. This library used about 360 ng RNA and molecular barcoded adaptors spanning alpha/delta and beta/gamma chains. TCRdb recomputed calls from the reads with MiXCR, one row per CDR3 protein. The sample contains some 120,000 distinct CDR3 sequences, under 15% of which appear only once. CDR1 is SGHDN and CDR2 is FVKESK in the germline V gene. The CDR3 is 16 amino acids. The V gene lost 1 base and the J gene lost 6 bases, with 16 bases spanning the gap. The receptor's source is a donor at least 40 years old with multiple myeloma. The sequenced sample consisted of a population of CD138-negative cells sorted from bone marrow. The rearrangement links TRBV14 to TRBJ2-1; unclear D gene. The CDR3 loop reads CASSQVSGWWFNEQFF. The CDR3 region has the DNA TGTGCCAGCAGCCAAGTTTCGGGCTGGTGGTTCAATGAGCAGTTCTTC. Together with reference TRBV14 and TRBJ2-1, the CDR3 gives the full variable domain: EAGVTQFPSHSVIEKGQTVTLRCDPISGHDNLYWYRRVMGKEIKFLLHFVKESKQDESGMPNNRFLAERTGGTYSTLKVQPAELEDSGVYFCASSQVSGWWFNEQFFGPGTRLTVL.